This T cell receptor (beta chain) is from a study of shared clonotypes between healthy human individuals. The germline CDR1 and CDR2 sequences are MNHEY and SVGAGI. V was clipped by 4 bases and J by 0 bases; unmatched bases: 1. The CDR3 length is 14 residues. Running of the assay took place at deep level. Generated by immunoSEQ multiplex PCR, the TCRdb table keeps only in-frame clones and is missing some. The sample shows hundreds of thousands of clones, approximately 74% of them seen only once. This clone has more than one count but fewer than ten. Sequenced input: memory CD4+ T cells sorted from blood. Documented subset: CD45RA-negative fraction. This receptor was identified in a woman aged 25 to 39 in good health. J is TRBJ2-3 and V is TRBV6-5; 7 nucleotides line up with TRBD2. The CDR3 sequence: CASSWGGSTDTQYF. CDR3 nucleotide sequence: TGTGCCAGCAGTTGGGGGGGGAGCACAGATACGCAGTATTTT.